Described below is a single TCR beta chain sequence and its context. Its target antigen remains unknown. Per-base qualities were not stored, and no clone one base away is much larger. The collaborating institutions used their own protocols to collect whole blood in K2EDTA tubes. For TCRbeta analysis, collaborators shipped samples in one of three forms: frozen whole blood, isolated PBMCs, or DNA extracted from either of those sample types. TCRbeta CDR3 regions were amplified from genomic DNA using the immunoSEQ Assay, a bias-controlled multiplex PCR. Per the source publication's procedure: The number of nucleated cells in each sample was estimated by amplification of reference gene primers within the assay. To quantify the absolute abundance of each unique TCRbeta CDR3 rearrangement, sequence reads were collapsed and filtered. Productive Simpson clonality was computed per sample as the square root of Simpson's diversity index over productive rearrangements. TCRdb provides this immuneACCESS table in a form limited to in-frame rearrangements. Some clones are lacking; in checked studies, under half of them reflect an unresolved V gene, and why the rest are absent is not known. V and J calls and clone size are as listed in that table; D and trimming were resolved from the DNA. This sample holds 90,000 to 150,000 clones; over 65% were observed only once. The ten largest clones represent about 6.8% of the sample.

Unmatched junction bases come to 7, with V trimmed by 7 bases and J by 4 bases. The CDR3 contains 14 residues, cysteine and phenylalanine counted. Of the read, only the CDR3 DNA is kept; its 42 bases are in frame from base 1. From the germline V gene, CDR1 is SGHTA and CDR2 is FQGNSA. The record originates from a study of blood T cell repertoires in COVID-19 (dated by TCRdb to about 2020). About the study as a whole: Samples covering the acute and convalescent phases of COVID-19 were provided by collaborators in the United States, Italy and Spain. The material from the prospective study consisted of cDNA or gDNA derived from T cells, B-cell-depleted T cells, or PBMCs. The dataset comprised deeply sampled blood TCRbeta repertoires from subjects exposed to, actively infected with, or recovered from COVID-19. The repertoires were released in a freely available public database intended as a resource for research on the immune response to SARS-CoV-2. The samples were drawn from the first 160 participants of the ongoing ImmuneRACE study and from 1,200 or so subjects provided by 6 global collaborators. Sample metadata almost always included a de-identified subject ID, COVID-19 status, age in years and sex. Where available, HLA class I and class II types were obtained from metadata supplied by the sample provider rather than from assay-based typing. The research as a whole found: The amount of clinical and demographic metadata varied by source and participant and was provided uncurated.

Sequencing was performed on peripheral blood. The source of this sequence is a man in his sixties or seventies with acute or convalescent COVID-19. The chain employs TRBV7-2 and TRBJ2-7; TRBD1 aligns with 10 central bases. The CDR3 region has the sequence CASTLGTGVYEQYF. The nucleotides read TGTGCCAGCACGCTGGGGACAGGGGTGTACGAGCAGTACTTC.